One and the same sample provided the 26 T cell receptor beta chains below, sequenced in a study of OX40 agonist ivuxolimab in advanced cancers. Only in-frame clones appear in the TCRdb table, and some are missing; sequencing was by immunoSEQ multiplex PCR. There are about 51,000 clones in the sample; 80% to 85% occur only once, and 3% to 3.5% lies in the top ten. This specimen was CD4+ or CD8+ T cells sorted from blood, taken in a trial of the OX40 agonist ivuxolimab. These receptors were obtained from an adult with an advanced solid tumor such as melanoma, head and neck, liver or kidney cancer.

CDR3 DNA: TGTGCCAGCAGCTTAGGCAGCACAGATACGCAGTATTTT. Protein product: CASSLGSTDTQYF. V gene TRBV7-9 combines with J gene TRBJ2-3; D is uncertain. The germline CDR1 and CDR2 sequences are SEHNR and FQNEAQ (reference sequence). The CDR3 totals 13 residues. With 1 base removed from V and 0 bases from J, the gap between germline ends came to 2 bases.

The V call is TRBV7-2, the J call TRBJ2-3, with D perhaps matching TRBD1 or TRBD2 (6 bases each). CDR1 is SGHTA, CDR2 FQGNSA, per germline. With 5 bases removed from V and 5 bases from J, the gap between germline ends came to 14 bases. This CDR3 contains 14 residues. DNA of the CDR3: TGTGCCAGCAGCCCCGGGGGCCCCAAAGATACGCAGTATTTT. Its translation is CASSPGGPKDTQYF.

The chain joins TRBV18 to TRBJ2-7, with TRBD1 identical over 10 bases. Germline lookup yields CDR1 KGHSH and CDR2 LQKENI. V gave up 1 base and J gave up 3 bases; unmatched junction bases: 9. There are 17 residues in the CDR3. The CDR3 DNA follows: TGTGCCAGCTCACCACAAAGGCAGGGACAGGGGAACTACGAGCAGTACTTC. Its protein product is CASSPQRQGQGNYEQYF. Drawing the rest from reference TRBV18 and TRBJ2-7, the complete variable domain is NAGVMQNPRHLVRRRGQEARLRCSPMKGHSHVYWYRQLPEEGLKFMVYLQKENIIDESGMPKERFSAEFPKEGPSILRIQQVVRGDSAAYFCASSPQRQGQGNYEQYFGPGTRLTVT.

V usage is TRBV6-1 and J usage is TRBJ2-5; perhaps TRBD2 as D (5 bases). Germline V gene data show CDR1 as MNHNS and CDR2 as SASEGT. CDR3 length equals 13 residues. The V end lost 5 bases, the J end lost 5 bases, and 12 bases lay between the germline ends. The CDR3 bases are TGTGCCAGCAGTTATGGGCGGGTGGAGACCCAGTACTTC. Protein: CASSYGRVETQYF.

In this sample, this clone turned up a few times. This chain connects TRBV13 to TRBJ1-6; D gene unclear. Trimming removed 1 base at V and 10 bases at J, with 17 bases between. CDR3 size: 16 residues. CDR1 PRHDT and CDR2 FYEKMQ come from the germline V gene (reference sequence). The CDR3 DNA is TGTGCCAGCAGCTTAGAGAGGGTCTGGGGTAGCTCACCCCTCCACTTT. It specifies CASSLERVWGSSPLHF.

The rearrangement uses TRBV6-6 and TRBJ2-7, with TRBD1 matching over 8 bases. The germline gives CDR1 MNHNY, CDR2 SVGAGI (reference sequence). There are 14 residues in the CDR3. Unmatched junction bases numbered 4, after V lost 4 bases and J lost 2 bases. DNA of the CDR3: TGTGCCAGCAGTTTCGGACAGGGAACCTACGAGCAGTACTTC. Protein: CASSFGQGTYEQYF.

This chain uses TRBV19 with TRBJ1-6; 9 bases match TRBD1. Germline V lookup: CDR1 LNHDA, CDR2 SQIVND (reference sequence). CDR3 length: 15 residues. J lost 5 bases, V lost 9 bases, and 8 bases had no gene match. CDR3 sequence: CASTGGRLDNSPLHF. DNA for the CDR3: TGTGCCAGCACAGGGGGCAGATTGGATAATTCACCCCTCCACTTT.

The CDR3, as DNA: TGTGCCAGCAGTGTTACAGGGGTCTACGAGCAGTACTTC. Translated, it gives CASSVTGVYEQYF. This chain links TRBV6-1 with TRBJ2-7; 7 bases map to TRBD1. Trimming took 4 bases from V and 3 from J; bases not matched to a gene: 3. The CDR3 runs 13 residues. Germline assignment: CDR1 MNHNS and CDR2 SASEGT.

The gene calls are TRBV27 and TRBJ1-2; D is undetermined. V lost 2 bases, J lost 5 bases, and 12 bases lay in between. The V gene's germline CDR1 is MNHEY and CDR2 SMNVEV (reference sequence). CDR3 length: 14 residues. CDR3 protein: CASSLSGQAYGYTF. The CDR3 region has the DNA TGTGCCAGCAGTTTAAGCGGGCAGGCTTATGGCTACACCTTC.

The rearrangement uses TRBV5-1 and TRBJ1-1, with D unclear. CDR3 size: 13 residues. Germline loops: CDR1 SGHRS, CDR2 YFSETQ. The V end lost 2 bases, the J end lost 2 bases, and 7 bases lay between the germline ends. For the CDR3, the DNA is TGCGCCAGCAGCTTCGCCAGAAACACTGAAGCTTTCTTT. Its protein is CASSFARNTEAFF.

Only one count was recorded for this clone. The chain links TRBV11-1 to TRBJ1-1; D may be TRBD1 (5 bases). The ends were cut back, 5 bases at V and 7 bases at J, with 11 bases in the middle. There are 12 residues in the CDR3. The germline gives CDR1 SGHAT, CDR2 FQDESV (reference sequence). The DNA for the CDR3 is TGTGCCAGCAGCCCGAGACAGTTTGAAGCTTTCTTT. This sequence encodes CASSPRQFEAFF.

The chain joins TRBV4-1 to TRBJ2-7; 11 nucleotides agree with TRBD1. CDR3 length: 15 amino acids. V dropped 3 bases and J dropped 2; count of bases not matched to a gene: 3. Looked up from germline, CDR1 is MGHRA and CDR2 is YSYEKL. The CDR3 DNA sequence: TGCGCCAGCAGCCATCCGGGACAGGGGGCCTACGAGCAGTACTTC. Amino acids: CASSHPGQGAYEQYF.

V and J are TRBV2 and TRBJ2-5; D is unclear. Trimming took 1 base from V and 6 from J, leaving 0 bases between them. Germline CDR1 and CDR2: SNHLY and FYNNEI. The CDR3 has 10 amino acids. The CDR3 DNA reads as TGTGCCAGCAGTGAAGAGACCCAGTACTTC. It translates to CASSEETQYF.

The chain joins TRBV5-4 to TRBJ2-5; 9 nucleotides align to TRBD1. In germline, CDR1 is SGHNT, CDR2 YYREEE (reference sequence). The CDR3 is 14 amino acids. With V trimmed by 4 bases and J by 5 bases, 6 bases remained unmatched. The DNA of the CDR3 is TGTGCCAGCAGCCACCGGGACAGGGAGGAGACCCAGTACTTC. It encodes CASSHRDREETQYF.

This clone was observed a single time. The chain employs TRBV4-1 and TRBJ2-3, with 9 positions matching TRBD2. Germline-derived CDR1 and CDR2 are MGHRA and YSYEKL. This CDR3 spans 15 amino acids. J gave up 1 base and V 4 bases, and 3 bases lay outside the gene matches. The CDR3 here is CASSPLAGGTDTQYF. In nucleotides, the CDR3 is TGCGCCAGCAGCCCGTTAGCGGGGGGCACAGATACGCAGTATTTT.

The chain uses TRBV5-1 and TRBJ2-1, with 9 bases lining up with TRBD1. J gave up 6 bases and V 0 bases, and 7 bases lay outside the gene matches. The CDR3 consists of 16 residues. Germline V gives CDR1 SGHRS, CDR2 YFSETQ. CDR3 in DNA: TGCGCCAGCAGCTTGGTGGGCGGGACAGGGTTCAATGAGCAGTTCTTC. It translates to CASSLVGGTGFNEQFF.

The rearrangement uses TRBV4-3 and TRBJ1-2; tentatively, D is TRBD1 (6 bases). The V end was cut by 4 bases, the J end by 4 bases, with 16 bases between. Germline lookup yields CDR1 LGHNA and CDR2 YSLEER. The CDR3 covers 15 residues. The DNA of the CDR3 is TGCGCCAGCAGCCCAGGGGTCAGCCCTATCTATGGCTACACCTTC. Translation: CASSPGVSPIYGYTF.

This clone has only one observation. The junction shows a germline mismatch at one end, possibly a read error. This chain joins TRBV7-9 and TRBJ2-2; D gene ambiguous. Germline V gene lookup returns CDR1 SEHNR and CDR2 FQNEAQ (reference sequence). The CDR3 is 14 amino acids. The CDR3 nucleotides are TGTGCCAGCAGCTTATGGCCGAACGCCGGGGAGCTGTTTTTT. Amino acid sequence: CASSLWPNAGELFF.

The genes are TRBV18 and TRBJ2-7; 10 nucleotides line up with TRBD1. The CDR3 runs to 13 residues. Trimming cost V 5 bases and J 5 bases; bases outside gene matches: 3. Germline V gene sequence: CDR1 KGHSH, CDR2 LQKENI. As DNA, the CDR3 is TGTGCCAGCTCAGGGACAGGGGCAAACGAGCAGTACTTC. Its protein is CASSGTGANEQYF.

The gene calls are TRBV2 and TRBJ2-7, with D perhaps TRBD2 (5 bases). In germline, CDR1 is SNHLY, CDR2 FYNNEI. The CDR3 runs to 14 residues. Trimming removed 2 bases from V and 6 bases from J, with 14 bases in between. DNA of the CDR3: TGTGCCAGCAGTGAACTAGGGATTACTAGCGAGCAGTACTTC. This sequence encodes CASSELGITSEQYF. Full variable domain (remainder filled in from reference TRBV2 and TRBJ2-7): EPEVTQTPSHQVTQMGQEVILRCVPISNHLYFYWYRQILGQKVEFLVSFYNNEISEKSEIFDDQFSVERPDGSNFTLKIRSTKLEDSAMYFCASSELGITSEQYFGPGTRLTVT.

The V gene is TRBV18, the J gene TRBJ2-5; D uncertain. Per germline, CDR1 KGHSH and CDR2 LQKENI. CDR3 size: 14 residues. Deletions cut 0 bases from V and 5 bases from J, with 10 bases between. CDR3 in DNA: TGTGCCAGCTCACCACCGTCGGGTCGGGAGACCCAGTACTTC. The encoded protein is CASSPPSGRETQYF.

DNA for the CDR3: TGTGCCAGCAGCGTCCTAGCGGGGAGCACAGATACGCAGTATTTT. Protein: CASSVLAGSTDTQYF. The gene calls are TRBV9 and TRBJ2-3; 9 nucleotides match TRBD2. The ends lost 2 bases at V and 0 bases at J; junction bases unmatched: 1. Germline V gene lookup returns CDR1 SGDLS and CDR2 YYNGEE. The CDR3 is made up of 15 amino acids.

The rearrangement joins TRBV27 to TRBJ1-4, with D uncertain. CDR3 size: 14 residues. Per germline, CDR1 MNHEY and CDR2 SMNVEV (reference sequence). Trimming cost V 3 bases and J 8 bases, with 13 bases left between them. The CDR3 DNA sequence: TGTGCCAGCAGTTTCCTAGCTATGAGGGAAAAACTGTTTTTT. This translates into CASSFLAMREKLFF.

This clone was observed a single time. The V call is TRBV27, the J call TRBJ1-1; D call uncertain. The V and J ends lost 5 bases and 5 bases respectively, with 15 bases between them. Germline V gives CDR1 MNHEY, CDR2 SMNVEV (reference sequence). The length of the CDR3 is 14 residues. The DNA of the CDR3 is TGTGCCAGCAGTACCTGGGTGGGAGGTACTGAAGCTTTCTTT. This translates into CASSTWVGGTEAFF.

This clone has a single count. The chain couples TRBV28 to TRBJ2-1; 13 bases map to TRBD2. CDR1 is MDHEN and CDR2 is SYDVKM in the germline V gene. With V trimmed by 6 bases and J by 4 bases, 6 bases remained unmatched. This CDR3 spans 16 amino acids. This CDR3 reads CASRPGLAGYYNEQFF. The DNA for the CDR3 is TGTGCCAGCAGACCGGGACTAGCGGGGTATTACAATGAGCAGTTCTTC.

The rearrangement uses TRBV6-6 and TRBJ2-7, with TRBD2 matching 7 bases. The CDR3 loop spans 14 amino acids. The germline gives CDR1 MNHNY, CDR2 SVGAGI (reference sequence). V shed 7 bases and J 3 bases; nucleotides not matched to a gene: 9. The CDR3 region has the DNA TGTGCCAGCACGGGGGGTGGGGCCGGCTACGAGCAGTACTTC. It is translated as CASTGGGAGYEQYF.